A selection of T cell receptor beta chains follows, all from one sample in a study of blood T cell repertoires in COVID-19. TCRdb's copy holds only in-frame clones and misses some; the assay was immunoSEQ multiplex PCR. The sample holds about 480,000 clones, approximately 88% seen once. Source material: peripheral blood. The receptors were sampled from a woman in her fifties or sixties with COVID-19, enrolled during active disease. The CDR3 runs from the conserved cysteine through the conserved F or W. Fields, in order: D gene, clone size, V gene, J gene, CDR3 DNA, CDR3 protein. D genes are given only for firm matches. Size tells how often a clone was seen (once, few, many) or the class of an expanded clone, and some rows leave it out.

>.|.|TRBV5-6|TRBJ2-7
TGTGCCAGCAGCTTGCAAAGGGACTTTGTGTTAGGGCAGTACTTC
CASSLQRDFVLGQYF
>.|.|TRBV28|TRBJ1-4
TGTGCCAGCACCGCCCCAGGGGTGGGGGAAAAACTGTTTTTT
CASTAPGVGEKLFF
>.|.|TRBV6-5|TRBJ2-1
TGTGCCAGCAGCCACGGGGGGCACAATGAGCAGTTCTTC
CASSHGGHNEQFF
>TRBD1|.|TRBV27|TRBJ1-3
TGTGCCAGCAGGACAGGGGGGTCCGGAAACACCATATATTTT
CASRTGGSGNTIYF
>TRBD1|.|TRBV11-2|TRBJ2-2
TGTGCCAGCAGCTTAGAAGTGGACAGGGTCGACACCGGGGAGCTGTTTTTT
CASSLEVDRVDTGELFF
>.|.|TRBV15|TRBJ1-1
TGTGCCACCAGCATGGGATGGGGGGCTGAAGCTTTCTTT
CATSMGWGAEAFF
>TRBD1|.|TRBV12-3/TRBV12-4|TRBJ1-1
TGTGCCAGCACATGGGACAGGGAGGGCAAAGCTTTCTTT
CASTWDREGKAFF
>TRBD1|.|TRBV4-1|TRBJ1-2
TGCGCCAGCAGAAAGGGACAGGGCGGATCAAATGGCTACACCTTC
CASRKGQGGSNGYTF
>.|.|TRBV19|TRBJ1-5
TGTGCCAGTAGTTCTCAAGCGGGGAGTCAGCCCCAGCATTTT
CASSSQAGSQPQHF
>.|.|TRBV11-2|TRBJ1-1
TGTGCCAGCAGCTTAGATCGGACAGCCATGAACACTGAAGCTTTCTTT
CASSLDRTAMNTEAFF
>.|.|TRBV29-1|TRBJ1-2
TGCAGCGTTGACGGGACTAATGAGGGGCGGGGCTACACCTTC
CSVDGTNEGRGYTF
>TRBD1|.|TRBV2|TRBJ2-3
TGTGCCAGCAGTGAAGAGACAGGGGGGCAAGGGACAGATACGCAGTATTTT
CASSEETGGQGTDTQYF
>TRBD1|.|TRBV19|TRBJ1-1
TGTGCCAGTAGTCCCTACAGGGGGCCGGAGAACACTGAAGCTTTCTTT
CASSPYRGPENTEAFF
>TRBD1|.|TRBV6-2/TRBV6-3|TRBJ1-5
TGTGCCAGCAGTTACTCCAGGGGGTCGGCCTATAGCAATCAGCCCCAGCATTTT
CASSYSRGSAYSNQPQHF
>.|.|TRBV30|TRBJ1-1
TGTGCCTGGAGGGAAATGACAGACACTGAAGCTTTCTTT
CAWREMTDTEAFF
>TRBD1|.|TRBV27|TRBJ1-2
TGTGCCAGCAGTTTAGACAGGGGGGTTAACTATGGCTACACCTTC
CASSLDRGVNYGYTF
>TRBD2|.|TRBV19|TRBJ2-1
TGTGCCAGTAGTATCCGGGGGGCCTACAATGAGCAGTTCTTC
CASSIRGAYNEQFF
>.|.|TRBV7-9|TRBJ1-1
TGTGCCAGCAGCTTAAACTCAGGGAACACTGAAGCTTTCTTT
CASSLNSGNTEAFF
>TRBD1|.|TRBV5-6|TRBJ1-2
TGTGCCAGCAGGACAGGGGGCAATGACTACACCTTC
CASRTGGNDYTF
>.|.|TRBV5-5|TRBJ1-3
TGTGCCAGCAGCTACTATACGGGGTGGTCTGGAAACACCATATATTTT
CASSYYTGWSGNTIYF
>.|.|TRBV5-4|TRBJ2-3
TGTGCCAGCAGCCCCGGGGGACCACAGGGGACAGATACGCAGTATTTT
CASSPGGPQGTDTQYF
>TRBD1|once|TRBV4-1|TRBJ2-7
TGCGCCAGCAGCCAACAGGGGGCGGGAGAGCAGTACTTC
CASSQQGAGEQYF
>TRBD2|once|TRBV12-5|TRBJ2-7
TGTGCTAGTGGTCCGCGGGGGGGCGAGTACGAGCAGTACTTC
CASGPRGGEYEQYF
>.|.|TRBV6-1|TRBJ2-7
TGTGCCAGCAGTGAAGCGCTTCGAGCCTACGAGCAGTACTTC
CASSEALRAYEQYF
>TRBD2|.|TRBV7-3|TRBJ2-1
TGTGCCAGCAGCTTCTCAGTAGCGGGGGAGGACAATGAGCAGTTCTTC
CASSFSVAGEDNEQFF
>.|.|TRBV2|TRBJ1-2
TGTGCCAGCACACAGCTGAACTATGGCTACACCTTC
CASTQLNYGYTF
>TRBD1|.|TRBV24-1|TRBJ1-4
TGTGCCACCAGAACAGGGGGTAGAAAACTGTTTTTT
CATRTGGRKLFF
>TRBD2|.|TRBV19|TRBJ2-3
TGTGCCAGTAGTACGACCTATAATTGGGGGGAGGGAGATACGCAGTATTTT
CASSTTYNWGEGDTQYF